This T cell receptor (beta chain) was documented in a study of spatial heterogeneity in lung cancer. The CDR3 extends over 16 amino acids. V gave up 5 bases and J gave up 2 bases; unmatched junction bases: 10. Each molecule of TCR cDNA was tagged with one unique molecular identifier. MiXCR, applied by TCRdb to the 5' RACE reads, yields one record per CDR3 protein. The table records approximately 39,000 distinct CDR3 sequences, around 5.5% of them present only once. The sample's time point: sample taken at primary tumor resection. Sequencing covered unsorted whole RNA taken from tumor, nontumor lung or frozen PBMC.

This chain links TRBV12-3 or TRBV12-4 with TRBJ2-3; 7 nucleotides align to TRBD1. Here the sequenced sample was PBMCs, taken at surgery. The sequence was obtained from a male donor with early-stage non-small cell lung cancer. The CDR3 DNA sequence: TGTGCCAGCAGTCTACTACAGGGGTTGGTCACAGATACGCAGTATTTT. Its translation is CASSLLQGLVTDTQYF.